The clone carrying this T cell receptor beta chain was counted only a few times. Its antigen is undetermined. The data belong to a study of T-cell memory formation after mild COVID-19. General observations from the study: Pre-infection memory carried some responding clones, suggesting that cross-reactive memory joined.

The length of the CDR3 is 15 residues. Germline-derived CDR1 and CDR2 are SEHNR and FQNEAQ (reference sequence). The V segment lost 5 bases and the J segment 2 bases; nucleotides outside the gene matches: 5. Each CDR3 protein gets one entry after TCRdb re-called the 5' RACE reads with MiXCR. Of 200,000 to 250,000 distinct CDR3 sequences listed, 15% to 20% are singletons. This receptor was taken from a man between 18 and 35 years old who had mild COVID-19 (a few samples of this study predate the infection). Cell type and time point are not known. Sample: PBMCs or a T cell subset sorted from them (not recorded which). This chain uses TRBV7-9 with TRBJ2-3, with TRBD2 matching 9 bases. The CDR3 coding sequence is TGTGCCAGCAGCCCCAGCGGGGGGTACACAGATACGCAGTATTTT. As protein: CASSPSGGYTDTQYF.